The entry below describes one T cell receptor (beta chain). Its specificity is not known. The source of the sample is a study of cytomegalovirus exposure and HLA in healthy donors. The germline gives CDR1 SGDLS, CDR2 YYNGEE. CDR3 length equals 14 residues. With 5 bases removed from V and 0 bases from J, the gap between germline ends came to 12 bases. Study-wide results and caveats: Specificity of a few CMV-associated chains for CMV antigens was verified in vitro. Later, TCR association rates were found to vary by HLA locus, highest for DRB1 and lowest for HLA-C.

Researchers ran the PCR with 60 Vbeta and 13 Jbeta primers. Here immunoSEQ multiplex PCR was the method, and the copy in TCRdb shows in-frame clones only, minus some. The sample has about 150,000 clones, about 75% seen once. This receptor was taken from a young man in good health and CMV-seronegative. The chain joins TRBV9 to TRBJ2-7; no clear D gene. The sample taken for sequencing was PBMCs. The CDR3 protein is CASSPISSSYEQYF. The DNA of the CDR3 is TGTGCCAGCAGTCCCATCTCTAGCTCCTACGAGCAGTACTTC.